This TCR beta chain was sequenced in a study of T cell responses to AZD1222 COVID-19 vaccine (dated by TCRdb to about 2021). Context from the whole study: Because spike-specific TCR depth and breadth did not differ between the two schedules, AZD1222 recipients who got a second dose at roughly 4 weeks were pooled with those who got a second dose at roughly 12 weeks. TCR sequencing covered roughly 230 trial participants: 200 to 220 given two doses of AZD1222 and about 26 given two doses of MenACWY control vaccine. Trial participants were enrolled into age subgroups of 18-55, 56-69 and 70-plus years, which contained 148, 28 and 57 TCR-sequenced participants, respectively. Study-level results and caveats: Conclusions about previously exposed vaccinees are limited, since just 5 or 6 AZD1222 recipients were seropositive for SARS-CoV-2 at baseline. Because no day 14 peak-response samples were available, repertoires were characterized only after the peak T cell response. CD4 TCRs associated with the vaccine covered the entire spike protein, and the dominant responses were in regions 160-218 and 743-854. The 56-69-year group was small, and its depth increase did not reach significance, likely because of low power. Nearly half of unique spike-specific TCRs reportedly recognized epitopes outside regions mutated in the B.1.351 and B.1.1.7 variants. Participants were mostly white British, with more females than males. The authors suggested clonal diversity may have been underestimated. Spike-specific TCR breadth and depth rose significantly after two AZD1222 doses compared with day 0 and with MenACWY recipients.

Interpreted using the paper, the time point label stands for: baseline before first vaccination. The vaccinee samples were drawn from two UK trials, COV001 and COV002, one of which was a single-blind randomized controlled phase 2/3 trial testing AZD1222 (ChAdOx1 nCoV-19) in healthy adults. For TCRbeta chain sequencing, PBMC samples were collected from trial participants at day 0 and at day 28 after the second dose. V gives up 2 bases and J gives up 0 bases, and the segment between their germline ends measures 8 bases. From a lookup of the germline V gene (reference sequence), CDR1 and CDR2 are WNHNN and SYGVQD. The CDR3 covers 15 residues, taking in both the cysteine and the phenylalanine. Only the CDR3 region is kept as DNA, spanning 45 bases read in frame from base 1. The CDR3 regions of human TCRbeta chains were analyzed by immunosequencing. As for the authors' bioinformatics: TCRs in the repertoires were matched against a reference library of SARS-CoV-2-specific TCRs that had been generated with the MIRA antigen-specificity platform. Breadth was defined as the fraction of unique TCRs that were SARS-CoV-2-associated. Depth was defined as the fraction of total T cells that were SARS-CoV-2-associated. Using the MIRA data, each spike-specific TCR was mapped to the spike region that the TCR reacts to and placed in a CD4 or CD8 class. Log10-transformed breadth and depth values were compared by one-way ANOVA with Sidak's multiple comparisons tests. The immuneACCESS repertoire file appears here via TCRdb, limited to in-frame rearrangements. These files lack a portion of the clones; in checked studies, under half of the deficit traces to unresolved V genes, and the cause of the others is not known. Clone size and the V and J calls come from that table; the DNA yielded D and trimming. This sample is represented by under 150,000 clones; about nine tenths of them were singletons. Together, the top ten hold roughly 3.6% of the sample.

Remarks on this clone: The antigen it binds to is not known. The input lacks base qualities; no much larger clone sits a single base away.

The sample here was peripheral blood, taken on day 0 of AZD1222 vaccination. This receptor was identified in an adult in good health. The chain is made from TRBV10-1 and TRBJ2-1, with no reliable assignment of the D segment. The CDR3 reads CASSEDSVSYNEQFF. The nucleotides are TGCGCCAGCAGTGAGGACTCAGTCTCCTACAATGAGCAGTTCTTC.